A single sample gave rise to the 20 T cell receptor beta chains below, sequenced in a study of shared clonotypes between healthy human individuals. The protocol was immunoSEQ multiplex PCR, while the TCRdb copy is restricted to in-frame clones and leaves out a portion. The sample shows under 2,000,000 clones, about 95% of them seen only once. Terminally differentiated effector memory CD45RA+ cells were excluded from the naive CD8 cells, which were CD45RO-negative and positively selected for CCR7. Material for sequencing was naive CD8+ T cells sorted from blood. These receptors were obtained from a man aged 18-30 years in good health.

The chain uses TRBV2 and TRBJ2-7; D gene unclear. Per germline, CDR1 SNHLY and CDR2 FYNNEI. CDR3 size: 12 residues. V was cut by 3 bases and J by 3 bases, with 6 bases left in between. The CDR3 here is CASSDVHYEQYF. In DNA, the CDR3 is TGTGCCAGCAGTGATGTCCACTACGAGCAGTACTTC.

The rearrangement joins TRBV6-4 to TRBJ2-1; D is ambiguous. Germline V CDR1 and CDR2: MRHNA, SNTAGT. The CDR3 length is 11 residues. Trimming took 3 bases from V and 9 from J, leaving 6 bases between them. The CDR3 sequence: CASSESFEQFF. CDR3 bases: TGTGCCAGCAGTGAATCGTTTGAGCAGTTCTTC.

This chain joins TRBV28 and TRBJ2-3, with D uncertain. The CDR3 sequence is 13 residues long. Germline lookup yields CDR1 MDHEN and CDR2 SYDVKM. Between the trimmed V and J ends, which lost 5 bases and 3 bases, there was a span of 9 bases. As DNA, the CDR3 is TGTGCCAGCAGTACCTTAGTTACAGATACGCAGTATTTT. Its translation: CASSTLVTDTQYF.

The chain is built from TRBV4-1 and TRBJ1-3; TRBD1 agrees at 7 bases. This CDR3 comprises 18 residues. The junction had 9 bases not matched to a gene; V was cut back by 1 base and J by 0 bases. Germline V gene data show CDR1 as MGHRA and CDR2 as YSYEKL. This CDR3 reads CASSQVERGPPSGNTIYF. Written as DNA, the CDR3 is TGCGCCAGCAGCCAAGTGGAGAGGGGGCCTCCCTCTGGAAACACCATATATTTT.

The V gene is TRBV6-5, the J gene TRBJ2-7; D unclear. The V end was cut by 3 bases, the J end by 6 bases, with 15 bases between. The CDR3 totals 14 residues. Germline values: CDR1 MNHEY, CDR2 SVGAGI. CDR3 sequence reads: CASSYNHLASEQYF. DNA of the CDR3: TGTGCCAGCAGTTATAACCACCTGGCCAGCGAGCAGTACTTC.

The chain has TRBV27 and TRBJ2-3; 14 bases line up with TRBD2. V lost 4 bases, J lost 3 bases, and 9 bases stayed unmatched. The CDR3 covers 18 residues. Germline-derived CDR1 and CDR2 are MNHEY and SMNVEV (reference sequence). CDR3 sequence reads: CASSSTSGLAGETDTQYF. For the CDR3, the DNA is TGTGCCAGCAGTTCCACCTCGGGACTAGCGGGAGAAACAGATACGCAGTATTTT.

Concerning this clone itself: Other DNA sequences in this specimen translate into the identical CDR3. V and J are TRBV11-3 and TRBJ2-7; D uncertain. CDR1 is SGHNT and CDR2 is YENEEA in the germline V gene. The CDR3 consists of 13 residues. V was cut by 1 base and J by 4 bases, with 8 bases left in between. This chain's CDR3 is CASSLATAYEQYF. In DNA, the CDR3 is TGTGCCAGCAGCTTAGCCACGGCTTACGAGCAGTACTTC.

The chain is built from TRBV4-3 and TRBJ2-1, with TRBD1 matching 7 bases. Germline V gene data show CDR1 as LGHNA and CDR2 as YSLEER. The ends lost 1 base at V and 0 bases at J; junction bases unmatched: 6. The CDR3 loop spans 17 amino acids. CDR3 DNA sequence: TGCGCCAGCAGCCAAGTAAACGGACAGGCCTCCTACAATGAGCAGTTCTTC. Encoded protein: CASSQVNGQASYNEQFF.

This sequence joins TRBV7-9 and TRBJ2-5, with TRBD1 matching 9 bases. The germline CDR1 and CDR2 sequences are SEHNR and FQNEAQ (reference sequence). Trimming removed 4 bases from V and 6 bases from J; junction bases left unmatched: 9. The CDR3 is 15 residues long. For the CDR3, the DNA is TGTGCCAGCAGCTCCGGGACAGGGTTTGTGAAGACCCAGTACTTC. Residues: CASSSGTGFVKTQYF.

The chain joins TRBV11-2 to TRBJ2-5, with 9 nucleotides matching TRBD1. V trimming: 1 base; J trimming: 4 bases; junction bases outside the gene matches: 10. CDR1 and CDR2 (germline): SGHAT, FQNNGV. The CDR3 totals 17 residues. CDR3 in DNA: TGTGCCAGCAGCTTAGCTGGGGGAGGGACAGGGAGAGAGACCCAGTACTTC. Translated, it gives CASSLAGGGTGRETQYF.

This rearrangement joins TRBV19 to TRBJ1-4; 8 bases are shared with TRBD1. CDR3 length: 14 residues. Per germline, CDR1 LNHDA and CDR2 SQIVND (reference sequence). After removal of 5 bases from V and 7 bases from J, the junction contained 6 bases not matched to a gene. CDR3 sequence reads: CASSSDREGEKLFF. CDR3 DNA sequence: TGTGCCAGTAGTTCGGACAGGGAAGGTGAAAAACTGTTTTTT.

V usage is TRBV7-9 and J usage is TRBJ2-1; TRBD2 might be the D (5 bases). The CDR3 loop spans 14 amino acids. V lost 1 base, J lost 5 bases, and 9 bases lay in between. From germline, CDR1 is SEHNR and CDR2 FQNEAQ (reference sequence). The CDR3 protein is CASSLGTGNNEQFF. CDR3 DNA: TGTGCCAGCAGCTTAGGGACCGGGAACAATGAGCAGTTCTTC.

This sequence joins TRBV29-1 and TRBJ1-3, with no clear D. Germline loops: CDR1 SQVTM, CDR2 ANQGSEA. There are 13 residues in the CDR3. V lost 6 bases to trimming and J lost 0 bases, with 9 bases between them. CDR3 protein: CSVARASGNTIYF. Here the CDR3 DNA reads TGCAGCGTCGCGCGGGCCTCTGGAAACACCATATATTTT.

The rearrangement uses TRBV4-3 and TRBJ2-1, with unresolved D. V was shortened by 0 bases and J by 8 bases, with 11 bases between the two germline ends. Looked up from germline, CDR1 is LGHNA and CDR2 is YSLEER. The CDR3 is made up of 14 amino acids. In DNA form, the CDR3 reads TGCGCCAGCAGCCAAGATACGTTATACGATGAGCAGTTCTTC. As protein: CASSQDTLYDEQFF.

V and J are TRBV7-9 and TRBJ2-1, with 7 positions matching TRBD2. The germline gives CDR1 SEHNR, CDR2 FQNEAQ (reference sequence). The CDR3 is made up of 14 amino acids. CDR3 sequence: CAWDRDYSYNEQFF. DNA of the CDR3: TGTGCTTGGGACCGGGACTACTCCTACAATGAGCAGTTCTTC.

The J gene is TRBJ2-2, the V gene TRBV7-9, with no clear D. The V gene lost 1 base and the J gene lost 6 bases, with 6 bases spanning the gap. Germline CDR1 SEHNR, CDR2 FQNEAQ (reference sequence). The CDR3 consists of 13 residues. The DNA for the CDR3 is TGTGCCAGCAGCTTAGGGGTTGCCGGGGAGCTGTTTTTT. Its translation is CASSLGVAGELFF.

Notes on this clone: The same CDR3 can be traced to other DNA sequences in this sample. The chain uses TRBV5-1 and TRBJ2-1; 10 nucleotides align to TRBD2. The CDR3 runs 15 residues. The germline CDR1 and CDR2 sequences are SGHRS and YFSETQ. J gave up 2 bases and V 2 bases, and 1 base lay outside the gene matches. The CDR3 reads CASSFSGGAYNEQFF. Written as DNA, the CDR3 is TGCGCCAGCAGCTTCAGCGGGGGGGCCTACAATGAGCAGTTCTTC.

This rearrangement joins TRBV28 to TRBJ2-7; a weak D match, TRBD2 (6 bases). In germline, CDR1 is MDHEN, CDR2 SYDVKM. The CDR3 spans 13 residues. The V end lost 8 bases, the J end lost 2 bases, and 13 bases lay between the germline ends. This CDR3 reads CASLDPGAYEQYF. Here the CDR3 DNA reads TGTGCCAGCCTTGACCCGGGAGCCTACGAGCAGTACTTC.

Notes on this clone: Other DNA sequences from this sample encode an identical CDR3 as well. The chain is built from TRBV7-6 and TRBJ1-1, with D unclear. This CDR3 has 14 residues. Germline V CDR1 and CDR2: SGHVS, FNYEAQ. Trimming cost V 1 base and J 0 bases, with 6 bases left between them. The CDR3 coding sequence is TGTGCCAGCAGCTTAGGAGGGATGAACACTGAAGCTTTCTTT. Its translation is CASSLGGMNTEAFF.

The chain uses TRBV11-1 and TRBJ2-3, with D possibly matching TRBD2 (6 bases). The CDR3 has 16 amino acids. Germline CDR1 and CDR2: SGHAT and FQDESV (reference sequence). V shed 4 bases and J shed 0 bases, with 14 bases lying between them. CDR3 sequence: CASSYGGVSSTDTQYF. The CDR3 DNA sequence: TGTGCCAGCAGCTACGGCGGGGTCAGTAGCACAGATACGCAGTATTTT.